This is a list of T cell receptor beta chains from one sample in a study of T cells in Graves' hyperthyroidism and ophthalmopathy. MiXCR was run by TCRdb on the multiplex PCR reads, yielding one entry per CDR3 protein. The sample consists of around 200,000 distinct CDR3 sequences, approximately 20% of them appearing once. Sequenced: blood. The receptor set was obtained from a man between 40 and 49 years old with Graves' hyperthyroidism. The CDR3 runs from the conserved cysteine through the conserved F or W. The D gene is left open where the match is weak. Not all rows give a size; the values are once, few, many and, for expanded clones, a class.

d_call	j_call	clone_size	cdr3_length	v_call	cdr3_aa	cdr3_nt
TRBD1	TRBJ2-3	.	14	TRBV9	CASSLTTGDDTQYF	TGTGCCAGCAGCTTGACGACAGGGGATGATACGCAGTATTTT
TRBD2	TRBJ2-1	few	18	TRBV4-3	CASSHSLSIAGVYNEQFF	TGCGCCAGCAGCCACAGCCTAAGCATAGCGGGGGTCTACAATGAGCAGTTCTTC
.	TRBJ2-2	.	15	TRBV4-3	CASSQIAQNTGELFF	TGCGCCAGCAGCCAGATAGCGCAGAACACCGGGGAGCTGTTTTTT
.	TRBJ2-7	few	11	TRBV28	CASSSSGEQYF	TGTGCCAGCAGCTCCTCGGGGGAGCAGTACTTC
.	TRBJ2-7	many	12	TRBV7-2	CASSFRGAEQYF	TGTGCCAGCAGCTTTCGGGGGGCCGAGCAGTACTTC
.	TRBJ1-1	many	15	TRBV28	CASSLFRGVAAEAFF	TGTGCCAGCAGTTTATTCCGAGGGGTTGCCGCTGAAGCTTTCTTT
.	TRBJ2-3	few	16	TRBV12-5	CASGFQYGGGTDTQYF	TGTGCTAGTGGTTTCCAGTACGGCGGGGGCACAGATACGCAGTATTTT
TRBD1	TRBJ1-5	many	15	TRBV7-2	CASSLEGGYIQPQHF	TGTGCCAGCAGCTTGGAAGGGGGCTATATTCAGCCCCAGCATTTT
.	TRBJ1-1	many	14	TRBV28	CASSLDRLNTEAFF	TGTGCCAGCAGTTTAGACAGATTGAACACTGAAGCTTTCTTT
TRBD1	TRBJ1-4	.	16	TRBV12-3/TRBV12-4	CASRPGTGASPEKLFF	TGTGCCAGCAGACCTGGGACAGGGGCTTCCCCTGAAAAACTGTTTTTT
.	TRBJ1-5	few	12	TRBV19	CASSIEDQPQHF	TGTGCCAGTAGTATAGAGGACCAGCCCCAGCATTTT
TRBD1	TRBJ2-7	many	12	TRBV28	CASWDRAHEQYF	TGTGCCAGCTGGGACAGGGCCCACGAGCAGTACTTC
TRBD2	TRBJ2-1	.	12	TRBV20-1	CSASGGASEQFF	TGCAGTGCAAGCGGGGGGGCAAGTGAGCAGTTCTTC
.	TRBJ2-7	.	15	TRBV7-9	CASSLPPGLSYEQYF	TGTGCCAGCAGCTTGCCGCCGGGCCTTTCCTACGAGCAGTACTTC
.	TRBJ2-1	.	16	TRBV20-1	CSANDQYHSSYNEQFF	TGCAGTGCTAATGACCAGTACCATAGCTCCTACAATGAGCAGTTCTTC
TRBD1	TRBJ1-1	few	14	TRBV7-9	CASSLGQGAGGAFF	TGTGCCAGCAGCTTGGGACAGGGGGCCGGGGGAGCTTTCTTT
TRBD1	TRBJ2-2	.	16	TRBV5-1	CASSANPTGTTGELFF	TGCGCCAGCAGCGCCAACCCGACAGGGACAACCGGGGAGCTGTTTTTT
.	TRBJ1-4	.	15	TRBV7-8	CASSFYPGENEKLFF	TGTGCCAGCAGCTTCTACCCTGGAGAAAATGAAAAACTGTTTTTT
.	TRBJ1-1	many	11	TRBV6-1	CAITGFAEAFF	TGTGCCATAACAGGGTTCGCTGAAGCTTTCTTT
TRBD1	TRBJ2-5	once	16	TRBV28	CASSLGATGGGETQYF	TGTGCCAGCAGTTTAGGGGCGACAGGGGGCGGGGAGACCCAGTACTTC
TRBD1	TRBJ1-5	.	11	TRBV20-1	CRSRGHQPQHF	TGCAGGTCCAGGGGGCATCAGCCCCAGCATTTT
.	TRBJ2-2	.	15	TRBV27	CASSLRAGNTGELFF	TGTGCCAGCAGTTTAAGGGCAGGAAACACCGGGGAGCTGTTTTTT
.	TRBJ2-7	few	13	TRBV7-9	CASSLVVRNEQYF	TGTGCCAGCAGCTTAGTCGTGAGGAACGAGCAGTACTTC
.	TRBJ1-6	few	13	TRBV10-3	CAIMGPAGSPLHF	TGTGCCATCATGGGCCCGGCGGGTTCACCCCTCCACTTT
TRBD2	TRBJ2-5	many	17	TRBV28	CASRLGLAGSASWTQYF	TGTGCCAGCAGACTCGGACTAGCGGGGTCCGCGTCGTGGACCCAGTACTTC
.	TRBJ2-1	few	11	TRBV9	CASSVGYEQFF	TGTGCCAGCAGCGTAGGATATGAGCAGTTCTTC
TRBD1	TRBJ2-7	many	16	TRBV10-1	CASMRGQGRVSYEQYF	TGCGCCAGCATGAGGGGACAGGGGCGGGTCTCCTACGAGCAGTACTTC
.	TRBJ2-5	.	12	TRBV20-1	CSAKGNQETQYF	TGCAGTGCCAAGGGGAATCAAGAGACCCAGTACTTC
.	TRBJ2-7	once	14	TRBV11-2	CASSLDLRVYEQYF	TGTGCCAGCAGCTTAGATCTAAGGGTTTACGAGCAGTACTTC
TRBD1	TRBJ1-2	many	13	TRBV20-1	CSARQGANYGYTF	TGCAGTGCCAGACAGGGGGCTAACTATGGCTACACCTTC
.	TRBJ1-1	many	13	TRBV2	CATGGVLNTEAFF	TGTGCCACTGGGGGGGTTTTGAACACTGAAGCTTTCTTT
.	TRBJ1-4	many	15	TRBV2	CASSAQGATNEKLFF	TGTGCCAGCAGTGCCCAGGGAGCAACTAATGAAAAACTGTTTTTT
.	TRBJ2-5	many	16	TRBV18	CASSPKDSLIQETQYF	TGTGCCAGCTCACCAAAAGACAGCCTAATACAAGAGACCCAGTACTTC
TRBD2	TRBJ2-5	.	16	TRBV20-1	CSATPVGSGIWETQYF	TGCAGTGCTACCCCTGTGGGTAGCGGGATCTGGGAGACCCAGTACTTC
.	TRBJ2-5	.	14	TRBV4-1	CASSPREGLETQYF	TGCGCCAGCAGCCCCCGTGAAGGGTTAGAGACCCAGTACTTC
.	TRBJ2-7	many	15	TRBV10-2	CASRTGQGLSYEQYF	TGCGCCAGCCGGACTGGCCAGGGGCTATCCTACGAGCAGTACTTC
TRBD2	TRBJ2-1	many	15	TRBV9	CASSASGGNYNEQFF	TGTGCCAGCAGCGCGAGCGGGGGGAACTACAATGAGCAGTTCTTC
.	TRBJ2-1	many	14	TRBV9	CASSVAPPHDEQFF	TGTGCCAGCAGCGTAGCGCCCCCCCATGATGAGCAGTTCTTC
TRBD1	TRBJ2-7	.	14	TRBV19	CASRRQGRSYEQYF	TGTGCCAGTAGACGACAGGGTCGCTCCTACGAGCAGTACTTC
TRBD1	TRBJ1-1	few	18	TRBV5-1	CASSPAGNRGPMNTEAFF	TGCGCCAGCAGCCCGGCGGGCAACAGGGGTCCCATGAACACTGAAGCTTTCTTT
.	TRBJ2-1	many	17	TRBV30	CAWSVTPWGHSYNEQFF	TGTGCCTGGAGTGTGACGCCGTGGGGGCATTCCTACAATGAGCAGTTCTTC
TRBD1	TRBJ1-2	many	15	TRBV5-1	CASSPGQGADYGYTF	TGCGCCAGCAGCCCGGGACAGGGAGCCGACTATGGCTACACCTTC
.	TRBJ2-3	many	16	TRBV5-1	CASSLAGTGWGDTQYF	TGCGCCAGCAGCTTGGCCGGTACAGGGTGGGGAGATACGCAGTATTTT
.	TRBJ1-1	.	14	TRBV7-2	CASSLERVDTEAFF	TGTGCCAGCAGCTTAGAGCGAGTAGACACTGAAGCTTTCTTT
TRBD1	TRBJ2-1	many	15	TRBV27	CASSLLQGRGNEQFF	TGTGCCAGCAGTTTATTACAGGGGAGAGGGAATGAGCAGTTCTTC
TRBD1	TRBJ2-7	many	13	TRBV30	CACDPTGVYEQYF	TGTGCCTGCGACCCGACAGGGGTCTACGAGCAGTACTTC